The source of this TCR delta chain is a study of Vδ1+ human thymocytes. Study-level results: Many TRG clonotypes were shared between donors; TRD repertoires were essentially private. Despite high sort purity, about 20% of thymic T cell receptor delta sequences were Vdelta2. In the thymus, TRG and TRD repertoires looked highly polyclonal with Gaussian CDR3 lengths.

The template was reverse-transcribed extracted RNA. CDR3 amplicons came from multiplex PCR with pooled V-gene forward and constant-region reverse primers. TCRdb applied CATT to the multiplex PCR reads for clone calling. The table includes about 50,000 delta-chain clones, over 12% detected once. Of note for this clone: Its specificity is not known.

After alphabeta T cell depletion, CD3+ Vdelta1+ Vdelta2- thymocytes were sorted. The germline gives CDR1 TSWWSYY, CDR2 QGS. V was clipped by 2 bases and J by 0 bases; unmatched bases: 18. CDR3 length equals 21 residues. The V and J genes are TRDV1 and TRDJ1, with 10 bases that match TRDD3. The receptor's source is a girl less than two years old who had congenital heart surgery. The sample taken for sequencing was Vdelta1+ gamma-delta thymocytes from the thymus. The sample's subset: FACS-sorted CD3+ TCRalphabeta- TCRVdelta1+ TCRVdelta2- thymocytes. The CDR3 coding sequence is TGTGCTCTTGGGGAAAATCGGGCACTTCCTTGGGGGATACTTTACACCGATAAACTCATCTTT. Translation gives CALGENRALPWGILYTDKLIF.